This record looks at one TCR beta chain sequence and its context. This specimen belongs to a study of molecular identifiers for immune sequencing clone quantification. The CDR3 is made up of 14 amino acids. The V end lost 4 bases, the J end lost 4 bases, and 13 bases lay between the germline ends. Germline CDR1 and CDR2: SGHNT and YYREEE (reference sequence). TCRdb reanalysed the PCR reads using MiXCR and keeps one entry per CDR3 protein. The repertoire includes about 2,000 distinct CDR3 sequences, around 24% of them detected once, and roughly 8.8% sits in the top ten. The sample taken for sequencing was naive CD8+ T cells from blood, with Jurkat cell RNA spiked in. The subset was: FACS-sorted CD8+CD4-CCR7+CD45RA+ naive T cells. This sequence originates from a human donor in good health. Some libraries in this study had Jurkat cell RNA spiked in. The chain links TRBV5-4 to TRBJ2-3; TRBD2 is a possible D gene (5 bases). CDR3 bases: TGTGCCAGCAGCCCGCAATCGAGGGCAGATACGCAGTATTTT. The encoded protein is CASSPQSRADTQYF. The whole variable domain, filled in from reference TRBV5-4 and TRBJ2-3, reads ETGVTQSPTHLIKTRGQQVTLRCSSQSGHNTVSWYQQALGQGPQFIFQYYREEENGRGNFPPRFSGLQFPNYSSELNVNALELDDSALYLCASSPQSRADTQYFGPGTRLTVL.